Below are 32 T cell receptor beta chains sequenced from a single sample in a study of blood T cells in healthy people across ages (dated by TCRdb to about 2015). Receptor libraries were prepared by 5' RACE. The sample was run on an Illumina HiSeq 2500. A second PCR of roughly 6 to 12 cycles was run with a J-beta primer mix and a sample-barcoded 5' primer. Clones were called with MiXCR by TCRdb after fastp trimmed the public reads at Q25, and only in-frame beta chains were retained. Each CDR3 protein gets just one entry, which takes the most common genes and DNA from the rows behind it. The sample table records roughly 830,000 distinct CDR3 sequences; about 59% of these occur just once. The leading ten clones occupy 28% of the sample. Sequences were obtained from blood. The receptors stem from a man under 40 in good health.

The gene calls are TRBV7-2 and TRBJ2-1; D uncertain. The V gene lost 6 bases and the J gene lost 2 bases, with 14 bases spanning the gap. CDR3 length equals 15 residues. Germline V gene data show CDR1 as SGHTA and CDR2 as FQGNSA. The CDR3 is CASSLSARTYNEQFF. The CDR3 DNA sequence: TGTGCCAGCAGTTTAAGCGCGCGAACCTACAATGAGCAGTTCTTC.

This clonotype was counted only a few times. The J gene is TRBJ2-7, the V gene TRBV6-5; D call uncertain. Germline V gene data show CDR1 as MNHEY and CDR2 as SVGAGI. V lost 3 bases to trimming and J lost 4 bases, with 16 bases between them. There are 15 residues in the CDR3. As DNA, the CDR3 is TGTGCCAGCAGTTATTCTAACAGCCTACCGTACGAGCAGTACTTC. This translates into CASSYSNSLPYEQYF.

V usage is TRBV29-1 and J usage is TRBJ1-2; weak D call: TRBD1 (5 bases). The CDR3 length is 15 residues. V was clipped by 7 bases and J by 2 bases, with 20 bases between them. Per the germline V gene, CDR1 is SQVTM and CDR2 is ANQGSEA. CDR3 nucleotide sequence: TGCAGCGCCCGAGATTGGGGCCTAAGCAACTATGGCTACACCTTC. This gives the protein CSARDWGLSNYGYTF.

The genes are TRBV7-9 and TRBJ2-5; TRBD2 agrees at 13 bases. Looked up from germline, CDR1 is SEHNR and CDR2 is FQNEAQ (reference sequence). CDR3 size: 16 residues. Trimming cost V 4 bases and J 5 bases; bases outside gene matches: 7. CDR3 bases: TGTGCCAGCAGCTCCTATGGACTAGCGGGGGTTGAGACCCAGTACTTC. It codes for CASSSYGLAGVETQYF.

The genes are TRBV6-1 and TRBJ2-3; the match to TRBD2 covers 7 bases. The CDR3 consists of 14 residues. Germline values: CDR1 MNHNS, CDR2 SASEGT. Unmatched junction bases numbered 7, after V lost 7 bases and J lost 3 bases. For the CDR3, the DNA is TGTGCCAGCACAACGACTAGCACTACAGATACGCAGTATTTT. It yields the protein CASTTTSTTDTQYF.

This sequence joins TRBV9 and TRBJ1-6, with D unclear. The length of the CDR3 is 14 residues. Germline V gene lookup returns CDR1 SGDLS and CDR2 YYNGEE. V lost 2 bases and J lost 3, with 6 bases in between. The CDR3 spells CASSVGDYNSPLHF. CDR3 nucleotides: TGTGCCAGCAGCGTTGGTGACTATAATTCACCCCTCCACTTT.

This clonotype showed up many times. The chain couples TRBV3-1 to TRBJ1-5; no firm D call. This CDR3 has 12 residues. V gave up 6 bases and J gave up 7 bases, with 10 bases separating them. Germline lookup yields CDR1 LGHDT and CDR2 YNNKEL (reference sequence). The CDR3 sequence is CASSLLGQPQHF. The CDR3 DNA reads TGTGCCAGCAGTCTACTTGGGCAGCCCCAGCATTTT.

The CDR3 spells CASKLRQGRLTDTQYF. DNA of the CDR3: TGTGCCAGCAAACTCCGACAGGGGCGACTCACAGATACGCAGTATTTT. The V gene is TRBV6-4, the J gene TRBJ2-3; 8 nucleotides align to TRBD1. The CDR3 consists of 16 residues. After removal of 7 bases from V and 2 bases from J, the junction contained 11 bases not matched to a gene. CDR1 MRHNA and CDR2 SNTAGT come from the germline V gene.

The chain employs TRBV9 and TRBJ2-4, with 7 positions matching TRBD2. The last part of the DNA fits TRBJ2-7 better; the J call may be wrong. This CDR3 has 14 residues. CDR1 is SGDLS, CDR2 YYNGEE, per germline. CDR3 nucleotides: TGTGCCAGCAGCGTAGGGCAGGGAGGGGTCGAGCAGTACTTC. This codes for CASSVGQGGVEQYF.

This rearrangement joins TRBV30 to TRBJ1-2; D gene unclear. The CDR3 runs to 13 residues. V lost 3 bases and J lost 7, with 15 bases in between. CDR1 is GTSNPN and CDR2 is SVGIG in the germline V gene (reference sequence). The CDR3 region has the DNA TGTGCCTGGAGCAGACAAGGGTTTTCTGGCTACACCTTC. Translating gives CAWSRQGFSGYTF.

The chain combines TRBV20-1 with TRBJ1-5; no clear D gene. CDR1 and CDR2 (germline): DFQATT, SNEGSKA (reference sequence). The CDR3 covers 15 residues. V was pared by 0 bases and J by 4 bases, with 13 bases between. The chain's CDR3 is CSARDLRTGNQPQHF. CDR3 DNA: TGCAGTGCTAGAGATCTCCGGACCGGTAATCAGCCCCAGCATTTT.

The V call is TRBV3-1, the J call TRBJ2-7; D gene uncertain. Trimming removed 1 base from V and 2 bases from J, with 3 bases in between. The CDR3 is made up of 12 amino acids. CDR1 and CDR2 from the germline V gene are LGHDT and YNNKEL (reference sequence). CDR3 sequence: CASSQVPYEQYF. The DNA for the CDR3 is TGTGCCAGCAGCCAAGTTCCCTACGAGCAGTACTTC.

This clonotype turned up a few times. The rearrangement uses TRBV7-9 and TRBJ2-3; tentative D call: TRBD2 (5 bases). The CDR3 length is 14 residues. Per germline, CDR1 SEHNR and CDR2 FQNEAQ (reference sequence). V dropped 5 bases and J dropped 4 bases, with 13 bases sitting between them. CDR3 sequence reads: CASSKAASPDTQYF. CDR3 DNA sequence: TGTGCCAGCAGCAAAGCGGCTAGTCCAGATACGCAGTATTTT.

In its sample, this clonotype was seen once. This rearrangement joins TRBV9 to TRBJ1-5, with 7 bases fitting TRBD1. This CDR3 contains 15 residues. Germline CDR1 reads SGDLS; CDR2 reads YYNGEE. J was trimmed by 0 bases and V by 4 bases; bases with no gene match: 4. The CDR3: CASSNTGDSNQPQHF. CDR3 nucleotides: TGTGCCAGCAGCAATACAGGGGATAGCAATCAGCCCCAGCATTTT.

This sequence joins TRBV7-2 and TRBJ2-7; tentatively, D is TRBD2 (5 bases). V was shortened by 5 bases and J by 6 bases, with 11 bases between the two germline ends. This CDR3 has 12 amino acids. Germline V lookup: CDR1 SGHTA, CDR2 FQGNSA. CDR3 in DNA: TGTGCCAGCAGCCAGTCGGGGATCGAGCAGTACTTC. Translating it yields CASSQSGIEQYF.

This chain links TRBV4-3 with TRBJ2-1, with TRBD2 as a possible D gene (6 bases). Germline values: CDR1 LGHNA, CDR2 YSLEER. The length of the CDR3 is 13 residues. Trimming stripped 1 base from V and 8 bases from J, with 9 bases between. The CDR3 is CASSQAWGDEQFF. The CDR3 region has the DNA TGCGCCAGCAGCCAAGCCTGGGGGGATGAGCAGTTCTTC.

The chain carries TRBV6-6 and TRBJ1-2; D perhaps matches TRBD1 (5 bases). Germline CDR1 is MNHNY and CDR2 is SVGAGI (reference sequence). The CDR3 loop spans 13 amino acids. V was trimmed by 4 bases and J by 3 bases, leaving 9 bases between them. The CDR3 here is CASSSREDYGYTF. In nucleotides, the CDR3 is TGTGCCAGCAGTTCCAGGGAGGACTATGGCTACACCTTC.

The CDR3 coding sequence is TGTGCCACCCTCAAAACACAAGCCTACGAGCAGTACTTC. Its translation: CATLKTQAYEQYF. The V call is TRBV6-6, the J call TRBJ2-7; D is undetermined. Germline V gives CDR1 MNHNY, CDR2 SVGAGI (reference sequence). The CDR3 extends over 13 amino acids. The ends were cut back, 10 bases at V and 2 bases at J, with 15 bases in the middle.

This chain uses TRBV4-3 with TRBJ2-1, with D uncertain. CDR1 and CDR2 (germline): LGHNA, YSLEER. V lost 0 bases and J lost 10, with 7 bases in between. CDR3 length equals 12 residues. CDR3 residues: CASSQEGWEQFF. The CDR3 DNA sequence: TGCGCCAGCAGCCAAGAAGGCTGGGAGCAGTTCTTC.

This clonotype came up many times. The CDR3 reads CSARGGRGEDYGYTF. The CDR3, as DNA: TGCAGTGCTAGAGGCGGCAGGGGCGAGGACTATGGCTACACCTTC. The V call is TRBV20-1, the J call TRBJ1-2; D is perhaps TRBD1 (6 bases). The V end was cut by 1 base, the J end by 3 bases, with 15 bases between. This CDR3 is 15 amino acids long. Germline CDR1 DFQATT, CDR2 SNEGSKA (reference sequence).

This clonotype has a handful of counts. Possible read error: a much larger clone is one base away. The CDR3 nucleotides are TGTGCCACCAGAAAGCAGTACTTC. It translates to CATRKQYF. The rearrangement joins TRBV15 to TRBJ2-4; D unclear. V lost 6 bases and J lost 13, with 4 bases in between. Germline loops: CDR1 LNHNV, CDR2 YYDKDF (reference sequence). The CDR3 covers 8 residues.

The chain carries TRBV20-1 and TRBJ2-1; D tentatively reads TRBD1 or TRBD2 (5 bases each). The CDR3 runs 15 residues. V was clipped by 3 bases and J by 7 bases, with 19 bases between them. Germline V gene lookup returns CDR1 DFQATT and CDR2 SNEGSKA (reference sequence). The CDR3 DNA follows: TGCAGTGCTAGGCGCGGGTGGGGCAATGCGAATGAGCAGTTCTTC. Protein sequence: CSARRGWGNANEQFF.

V is TRBV6-1 and J is TRBJ2-7; unclear D gene. V was trimmed by 4 bases and J by 2 bases, leaving 12 bases between them. Germline V gene sequence: CDR1 MNHNS, CDR2 SASEGT. The CDR3 is made up of 14 amino acids. The CDR3 is CASSAVSQAYEQYF. CDR3 sequence (DNA): TGTGCCAGCAGTGCTGTCAGCCAAGCCTACGAGCAGTACTTC.

The J gene is TRBJ2-1, the V gene TRBV12-3 or TRBV12-4, with 9 positions matching TRBD1. Germline trimming cut 6 bases from V and 10 bases from J; bases unmatched to any gene: 7. This CDR3 is 13 amino acids long. In DNA, the CDR3 is TGTGCCAGCAGCGGGACAGGGCGGGAAGAGCAGTTCTTC. Translation: CASSGTGREEQFF.

The chain combines TRBV20-1 with TRBJ2-7, with 11 bases lining up with TRBD2. The length of the CDR3 is 14 residues. Trimming removed 5 bases from V and 2 bases from J; junction bases left unmatched: 5. Per the germline V gene, CDR1 is DFQATT and CDR2 is SNEGSKA (reference sequence). CDR3 residues: CSAPSGGQTYEQYF. The CDR3 region has the DNA TGCAGTGCTCCTAGCGGGGGGCAGACCTACGAGCAGTACTTC.

The chain carries TRBV28 and TRBJ1-2, with D possibly matching TRBD1 (5 bases). V gave up 6 bases and J gave up 7 bases, with 12 bases separating them. This CDR3 region has 12 residues. Germline-derived CDR1 and CDR2 are MDHEN and SYDVKM. The CDR3 DNA reads as TGTGCCAGCAGCCGGGACCTCTCTGGCTACACCTTC. Translation: CASSRDLSGYTF.

Here the CDR3 DNA reads TGTGCCAGCACTCCCGGTGGGGGAGGGAACACTGAAGCTTTCTTT. Translated: CASTPGGGGNTEAFF. V gene TRBV12-3 or TRBV12-4 combines with J gene TRBJ1-1; D possibly corresponds to TRBD1 (5 bases). V was pared by 7 bases and J by 1 base, with 16 bases between. The CDR3 runs to 15 residues.

This clonotype occurred a few times. V usage is TRBV27 and J usage is TRBJ2-3; D not certain. Trimming left V 3 bases short and J 0 bases short, with 7 bases between. The CDR3 spans 14 residues. Germline lookup yields CDR1 MNHEY and CDR2 SMNVEV (reference sequence). The CDR3 DNA sequence: TGTGCCAGCAGTTTTGGCCTTAGCACAGATACGCAGTATTTT. As protein: CASSFGLSTDTQYF.

The chain uses TRBV9 and TRBJ2-7; D is possibly TRBD1 (6 bases). This CDR3 region has 16 residues. CDR1 SGDLS and CDR2 YYNGEE come from the germline V gene. Trimming left V 3 bases short and J 2 bases short, with 18 bases between. The DNA for the CDR3 is TGTGCCAGCAGCGACAGGACAGCAGCCCTCCCCTACGAGCAGTACTTC. This gives the protein CASSDRTAALPYEQYF.

About this clonotype itself: This clone may be a read error of a much larger clone one base away. The chain employs TRBV12-3 or TRBV12-4 and TRBJ1-6, with D tentatively TRBD1 (5 bases). This CDR3 contains 15 residues. The CDR3 spells CASSLKGRGNSPPHF. CDR3 DNA: TGTGCCAGCAGTTTAAAGGGACGGGGAAATTCACCCCCCCACTTT.

The CDR3 region has the DNA TGTGCCAGTAGTAATTGGGCGAGCTCCTATAATTCACCCCTCCACTTT. This encodes CASSNWASSYNSPLHF. The chain employs TRBV19 and TRBJ1-6, with D uncertain. The CDR3 sequence is 16 residues long. The V end was cut by 4 bases, the J end by 0 bases, with 10 bases between. Per germline, CDR1 LNHDA and CDR2 SQIVND (reference sequence).

The rearrangement uses TRBV7-2 and TRBJ1-4, with a weak D call TRBD1 (5 bases). V was clipped by 5 bases and J by 5 bases, with 9 bases between them. The CDR3 has 13 residues. CDR1 is SGHTA, CDR2 FQGNSA, per germline. The CDR3 bases are TGTGCCAGCAGCACGACAGAGAATGAAAAACTGTTTTTT. Translating gives CASSTTENEKLFF. The full variable domain, rest sourced from reference TRBV7-2 and TRBJ1-4, is GAGVSQSPSNKVTEKGKDVELRCDPISGHTALYWYRQSLGQGLEFLIYFQGNSAPDKSGLPSDRFSAERTGGSVSTLTIQRTQQEDSAVYLCASSTTENEKLFFGSGTQLSVL.